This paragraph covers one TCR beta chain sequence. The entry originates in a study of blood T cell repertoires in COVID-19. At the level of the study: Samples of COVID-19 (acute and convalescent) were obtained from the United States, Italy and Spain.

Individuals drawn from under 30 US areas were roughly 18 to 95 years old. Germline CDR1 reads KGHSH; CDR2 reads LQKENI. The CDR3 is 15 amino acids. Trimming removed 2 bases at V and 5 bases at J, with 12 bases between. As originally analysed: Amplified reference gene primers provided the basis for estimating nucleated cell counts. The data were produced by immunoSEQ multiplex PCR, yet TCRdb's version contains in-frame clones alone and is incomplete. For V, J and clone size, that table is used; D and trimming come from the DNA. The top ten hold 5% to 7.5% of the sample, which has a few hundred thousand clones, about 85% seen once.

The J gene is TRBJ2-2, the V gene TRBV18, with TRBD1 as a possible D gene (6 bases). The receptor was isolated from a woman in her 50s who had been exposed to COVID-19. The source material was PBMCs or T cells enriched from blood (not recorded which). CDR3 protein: CASSPELQGTGELFF. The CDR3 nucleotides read TGTGCCAGCTCACCAGAGTTACAGGGAACCGGGGAGCTGTTTTTT.